This T cell receptor beta chain was identified during a study of a mutant IDH1 vaccine in newly diagnosed glioma. Study at large: The therapy given earlier, which was standard therapy, consisted of radiotherapy, temozolomide, or both, and most of the patients received both.

Time point meaning: week 5, during vaccination. The vaccine gave 300 ug of a 20-mer mutant IDH1 peptide subcutaneously per dose. Donors' newly diagnosed IDH1-mutant WHO grade 3 or 4 astrocytomas lacked nuclear ATRX. As concerns this clone: Its matching antigen is unknown.

Study outcomes and limitations: Immune responses induced by vaccination arose in approximately 92% of the patients. Pseudoprogression appeared independent of alterations in top peripheral clonotypes.

The germline V and J ends were trimmed by 1 base and 9 bases, with 13 bases remaining between them. The CDR3 length is 13 residues. The germline V gene has CDR1 SEHNR and CDR2 FQNEAQ (reference sequence). Assay used: immunoSEQ multiplex PCR; TCRdb lists only in-frame clones, some missing. The sample carries tens of thousands of clones, about 80% recorded once. Source: PBMCs, taken from a glioma patient whose treatment included an IDH1 peptide vaccine. The chain couples TRBV7-9 to TRBJ2-7; D may be TRBD2 (6 bases). The TCR comes from a man aged 25-45 years with glioma. In DNA, the CDR3 is TGTGCCAGCAGCTTAGGGGCCTTCGGGGGGCAGTACTTC. It yields the protein CASSLGAFGGQYF. Full variable domain (remainder filled in from reference TRBV7-9 and TRBJ2-7): DTGVSQNPRHKITKRGQNVTFRCDPISEHNRLYWYRQTLGQGPEFLTYFQNEAQLEKSRLLSDRFSAERPKGSFSTLEIQRTEQGDSAMYLCASSLGAFGGQYFGPGTRLTVT.